This TCR beta chain originates from a study of cytomegalovirus exposure and HLA in healthy donors. Points from the study as a whole: CMV antigen specificity was confirmed in vitro for three CMV-associated chains.

Germline V gene sequence: CDR1 SGHTA, CDR2 FQGNSA. Trimming removed 3 bases from V and 7 bases from J, with 9 bases in between. The CDR3 consists of 12 residues. TCRdb keeps only in-frame clones here, not all; method: immunoSEQ multiplex PCR. The sample lists around 120,000 clones, approximately 86% occurring once. With regard to this clone: The antigen is undetermined.

This clonotype originated in a man between 18 and 29 years old in good health and CMV-seropositive. The sample taken for sequencing was PBMCs. The chain links TRBV7-2 to TRBJ1-1; D not resolved. The CDR3 is CASSFLSREAFF. The CDR3 nucleotides read TGTGCCAGCAGCTTTTTGAGCCGTGAAGCTTTCTTT.